This T cell receptor (beta chain) was documented in a study of blood T cell repertoires in COVID-19. With regard to this clone: One junction end does not reproduce the germline sequence, and a read error may be involved.

TCRdb keeps only in-frame clones here, not all; method: immunoSEQ multiplex PCR. The sample records hundreds of thousands of clones, about 81% being singletons. Clinical histories supplied by participants themselves formed the basis of cohort assignment. The V gene's germline CDR1 is MNHEY and CDR2 SVGAGI. The CDR3 extends over 13 amino acids. The sample comprised PBMCs or T cells enriched from blood (not recorded which). The clonotype originates from a man under 40 with acute COVID-19. This chain connects TRBV6-5 to TRBJ1-2, with D uncertain. As DNA, the CDR3 is TGTGCCAGCAGTTACTCTACCGCGGGTTGGAGACACTTC. Encoded protein: CASSYSTAGWRHF.